The T cell receptor (beta chain) under discussion was sequenced for a study of tumor-infiltrating lymphocytes in primary liver carcinoma. Looking at the study overall: Ages ranged from 30 to 69, with HCC or mixed HCC-cholangiocarcinoma. Study observations and caveats: Roughly 7.5-24% of top clones, and no more, occurred in all five tumor regions.

Researchers generated TCR beta cDNA from roughly 510 ng of total RNA, relying on a constant-region primer. Libraries of TCR beta came from three nested multiplex PCR rounds with slightly modified ARM-PCR. Amplification in the first two PCR rounds was performed using TRBV1-TRBV30 forward primers and a C-beta reverse primer for around 9 cycles each. TCRdb independently ran MiXCR on the multiplex PCR reads; one entry per CDR3 protein. The repertoire holds tens of thousands of distinct CDR3 sequences, around 64% seen once, with roughly 29% in the top ten. The CDR3 runs to 15 residues. Per the germline V gene, CDR1 is WNHNN and CDR2 is SYGVQD (reference sequence). Regarding this clonotype: What it binds is not known. Germline is not matched at one junction end, which may reflect a read error.

Between roughly 17 and 31 mg of unsorted bulk tissue served as the source from which RNA and DNA were co-extracted. The receptor was derived from a man in his forties with primary liver carcinoma and hepatitis B virus infection. The chain recombines TRBV10-1 with TRBJ2-2; tentatively, D is TRBD2 (6 bases). Sequenced: liver tumor tissue from sampling region 5. Subset in this sample: tumor region T5, tumor centre. CDR3 amino acids: CTSSEGGTNTVELFF. The CDR3, as DNA: TGCACCAGCAGTGAAGGCGGGACGAACACCGTGGAGCTGTTTTTT.